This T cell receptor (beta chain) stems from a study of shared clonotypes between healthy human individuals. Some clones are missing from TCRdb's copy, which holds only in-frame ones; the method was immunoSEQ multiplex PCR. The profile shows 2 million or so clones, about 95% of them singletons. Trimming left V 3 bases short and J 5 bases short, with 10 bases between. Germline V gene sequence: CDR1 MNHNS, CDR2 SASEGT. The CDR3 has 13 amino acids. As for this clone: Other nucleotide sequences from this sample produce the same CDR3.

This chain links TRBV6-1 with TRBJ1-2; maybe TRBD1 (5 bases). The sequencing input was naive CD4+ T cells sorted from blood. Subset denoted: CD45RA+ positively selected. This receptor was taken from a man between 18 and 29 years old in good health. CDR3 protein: CASSEAGRYGYTF. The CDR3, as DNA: TGTGCCAGCAGTGAGGCAGGGCGTTATGGCTACACCTTC.